Listed here is a single TCR beta chain. The method was immunoSEQ multiplex PCR; TCRdb's version includes in-frame clones alone and lacks a portion of them. The repertoire has about 190,000 clones, about 81% of them found once; the top ten carry roughly 3.2%. The source of the sample is a study of blood T cell repertoires in COVID-19. Assignments of participants to cohorts depended upon their own reported clinical history. For recovered donors of Cohort 3, there were two negative PCRs, clearance, or symptom resolution. The germline CDR1 and CDR2 sequences are MDHEN and SYDVKM. CDR3 length: 14 residues. Trimming took 3 bases from V and 2 from J, leaving 10 bases between them.

The receptor's source is a woman younger than 45 who had recovered from COVID-19. What was sequenced was PBMCs or T cells enriched from blood (not recorded which). V gene TRBV28 combines with J gene TRBJ1-2; possibly TRBD1 for D (6 bases). The CDR3 coding sequence is TGTGCCAGCAGTTTCCCAGGGGCCAACTATGGCTACACCTTC. Protein: CASSFPGANYGYTF.